This T cell receptor beta chain was observed in a study of chemoradiotherapy in HPV16-positive cancers. Profiling relied on immunoSEQ multiplex PCR, and the TCRdb table lists in-frame clones only, not all of them. Here the sample spans under 7,500 clones, about 80% being singletons. Germline CDR1 and CDR2: SNHLY and FYNNEI. Trimming shortened V by 2 bases and J by 5 bases, and 9 bases separated the two germline ends. This CDR3 region has 13 residues. This chain uses TRBV2 with TRBJ1-1; D is undetermined. The clonotype was recovered from a human donor with HPV-associated anogenital cancer. Sequenced material: tumor tissue, taken from a patient who underwent chemoradiotherapy. CDR3 in amino acids: CASSELRDTEAFF. The CDR3 coding sequence is TGTGCCAGCAGTGAATTGAGGGATACTGAAGCTTTCTTT.